This T cell receptor (beta chain) was sequenced in a study of blood T cell repertoires in COVID-19. On the study more broadly: Samples of COVID-19 (acute and convalescent) were obtained from the United States, Italy and Spain. T cells, B-cell-depleted T cells, or PBMCs supplied cDNA or gDNA.

Authors' processing steps: From reference gene primer amplification, estimates of nucleated cell counts were derived. The assay was immunoSEQ multiplex PCR, and TCRdb's table has in-frame clones only and misses some. Clone size and V and J calls were adopted from that table, with D and trimming inferred from the DNA. The data contain tens of thousands of clones, around 86% of them singletons. Looked up from germline, CDR1 is SGHDT and CDR2 is YYEEEE. Deletions cut 3 bases from V and 3 bases from J, with 13 bases between. The CDR3 is made up of 14 amino acids. The source is a human donor in a cohort sampled during active COVID-19. The donor label of this sample is uncertain. Sequenced sample: peripheral blood. This sequence joins TRBV5-6 and TRBJ2-7; D possibly corresponds to TRBD2 (5 bases). The CDR3 sequence is CASSYGISNYEQYF. In nucleotides, the CDR3 is TGTGCCAGCAGCTACGGGATATCAAACTACGAGCAGTACTTC.